This TCR beta chain was captured in a study of long-term antiretroviral therapy in people with HIV. With respect to this clone: No antigen is known for it.

The CDR3 covers 16 residues. V lost 5 bases, J lost 3 bases, and 6 bases stayed unmatched. Germline CDR1 reads SEHNR; CDR2 reads FQNEAQ (reference sequence). Study-wide results and caveats: Within the repertoire, clones expanded before ART were dominant at all time points.

The immunoSEQ assay was v3.0, run at survey level. Some clones are missing from TCRdb's copy, which holds only in-frame ones; the method was immunoSEQ multiplex PCR. This sample has some 10,000 clones; roughly 89% occur once, and the top ten carry roughly a fifth. The V and J genes are TRBV7-9 and TRBJ2-3, with TRBD2 matching 12 bases. The sequencing used unsorted PBMCs, collected 0.2 years before starting antiretroviral therapy. The TCR originated in a woman between 40 and 55 years old with HIV. CDR3 coding DNA: TGTGCCAGCAGCCCCCGGACTAGCGGGGAAACAGATACGCAGTATTTT. Protein: CASSPRTSGETDTQYF.